A selection of T cell receptor beta chains follows, all from one sample in a study of OX40 agonist ivuxolimab in advanced cancers. Sequencing was performed with immunoSEQ multiplex PCR; in TCRdb, only in-frame clones are kept and a portion is missing. The table has roughly 35,000 clones, under 80% seen once; the top ten hold 11%. The source material was CD4+ or CD8+ T cells sorted from blood, sampled in a trial of the OX40 agonist ivuxolimab. The receptors shown here come from an adult with an advanced solid tumor such as melanoma, head and neck, liver or kidney cancer. Both conserved end residues are part of each CDR3. Each record gives: CDR3 DNA, CDR3 protein, J gene, V gene, clone size, D gene. The D gene is left open where the match is weak. Not every row has a clone size; where given, it reads once, few, many or a size class.

TGCGCCAGCAGCTTGGCACCCTTAGGTGCGGGACAGCGGAATTCACCCCTCCACTTT | CASSLAPLGAGQRNSPLHF | TRBJ1-6 | TRBV5-1 | . | TRBD1
TGTGCCAGCAGCTTCTCAGGGGGTGATGGCTACACCTTC | CASSFSGGDGYTF | TRBJ1-2 | TRBV5-4 | few | TRBD1
TGTGCCAGCTCACTACAGGGGGCTGGGGATCAGCCCCAGCATTTT | CASSLQGAGDQPQHF | TRBJ1-5 | TRBV18 | . | TRBD1
TGTGCCAGCTCACCGCAGGGTAACAATGAGCAGTTCTTC | CASSPQGNNEQFF | TRBJ2-1 | TRBV18 | . | .
TGTGCCAGCAGCCAAAGCGGGGGGGGTCCCATTAACACAGATACGCAGTATTTT | CASSQSGGGPINTDTQYF | TRBJ2-3 | TRBV5-4 | . | TRBD2
TGCGCCAGCAGCCAAGATAAGGGATGGAACACCATATATTTT | CASSQDKGWNTIYF | TRBJ1-3 | TRBV4-1 | . | .
TGTGCCAGCAGCGTAGATCCGAGCTCCTACAATGAGCAGTTCTTC | CASSVDPSSYNEQFF | TRBJ2-1 | TRBV9 | . | .
TGTGCCTGGAGTGTGTGGGGCGGCTACGAGCAGTACTTC | CAWSVWGGYEQYF | TRBJ2-7 | TRBV30 | few | .
TGTGCCAGCAGCTTATTCGAATTCGACGAGCAGTACTTC | CASSLFEFDEQYF | TRBJ2-7 | TRBV7-8 | . | .
TGTGCCAGCATCAAGGGACTTCAAGAGACCCAGTACTTC | CASIKGLQETQYF | TRBJ2-5 | TRBV7-8 | . | .
TGTGCCAGCAGCCAACCCGCGTTGCTCATCACAGATACGCAGTATTTT | CASSQPALLITDTQYF | TRBJ2-3 | TRBV5-6 | few | .
TGCGCCAGCAGAGACCAATTTATTTCTGGAAACACCATATATTTT | CASRDQFISGNTIYF | TRBJ1-3 | TRBV4-1 | . | .
TGCGCCAGCAGCTTGTCCTACAGGGCTGAAAAACTGTTTTTT | CASSLSYRAEKLFF | TRBJ1-4 | TRBV5-1 | . | .
TGTGCCACCAGCAGAGATGGCCCCCCTGAAGCTTTCTTT | CATSRDGPPEAFF | TRBJ1-1 | TRBV15 | . | .
TGTGCCAGCAGCTTGGACTCATCGAACACTGAAGCTTTCTTT | CASSLDSSNTEAFF | TRBJ1-1 | TRBV5-8 | . | .
TGTGCCAGCAGTTACGCCCAAGCGGGTGGCTACACCTTC | CASSYAQAGGYTF | TRBJ1-2 | TRBV6-6 | . | .
TGTGCCAGCAGCCGAGTGTGGGGGGCGAACACTGAAGCTTTCTTT | CASSRVWGANTEAFF | TRBJ1-1 | TRBV4-2 | . | .
TGCGCCAGCAGCCAAGGTCGAGGGTGGCATGGCTACACCTTC | CASSQGRGWHGYTF | TRBJ1-2 | TRBV4-3 | . | .
TGTGCCAGCAGTGGGTGGGACAGGGGCAATCAGCCCCAGCATTTT | CASSGWDRGNQPQHF | TRBJ1-5 | TRBV6-1 | . | TRBD1
TGTGCCAGCAGGGCACTTGACAGGGGGTCATCCTACGAGCAGTACTTC | CASRALDRGSSYEQYF | TRBJ2-7 | TRBV2 | . | TRBD1
TGTGCCAGCAGCCCCAGACAGGGGTGGGACTCCTATAATTCACCCCTCCACTTT | CASSPRQGWDSYNSPLHF | TRBJ1-6 | TRBV4-2 | . | TRBD1
TGTGCCAGCAGTGGGGGACAGGGAGCATGGGAGACCCAGTACTTC | CASSGGQGAWETQYF | TRBJ2-5 | TRBV2 | . | TRBD1
TGCGCCAGCAGCTTGGAGGCGCTCTATGGCTACACCTTC | CASSLEALYGYTF | TRBJ1-2 | TRBV5-1 | . | .
TGTGCCAGCAGCAACCGGGGGTATGGGCACAGGGAGCAGTTCTTC | CASSNRGYGHREQFF | TRBJ2-1 | TRBV5-6 | . | .
TGTGCCAGCAGCCCACAGGGCATTTTAACTGAAGCTTTCTTT | CASSPQGILTEAFF | TRBJ1-1 | TRBV7-9 | few | .
TGTGCCAGCAGTCCGAGGGTTAGCTCAGGCAAAAACATTCAGTACTTC | CASSPRVSSGKNIQYF | TRBJ2-4 | TRBV28 | . | .
TGTGCCAGCAGCGGGGGACAGATGAACACTGAAGCTTTCTTT | CASSGGQMNTEAFF | TRBJ1-1 | TRBV7-9 | once | TRBD1
TGTGCCAGCAGTTTATACAGGGGAGGGTACGAGCAGTACTTC | CASSLYRGGYEQYF | TRBJ2-7 | TRBV27 | . | .
TGCGCCAGCAGTCACGGACAGCTACAAGAGACCCAGTACTTC | CASSHGQLQETQYF | TRBJ2-5 | TRBV5-1 | . | .
TGTGCCAGCGGCCTCGGGACAGGCTCCTACGAGCAGTACTTC | CASGLGTGSYEQYF | TRBJ2-7 | TRBV28 | . | TRBD1
TGTGCCTGGAGTGCACAGGGGTACAATGAGCAGTTCTTC | CAWSAQGYNEQFF | TRBJ2-1 | TRBV30 | . | TRBD1
TGTGCCACCAGCAGCGACAGCCTAGGAGGCAATCAGCCCCAGCATTTT | CATSSDSLGGNQPQHF | TRBJ1-5 | TRBV15 | once | .
TGTGCCAGCAGCTTCGGTGGGGCAGGGGGCAATGAAAAACTGTTTTTT | CASSFGGAGGNEKLFF | TRBJ1-4 | TRBV11-2 | . | TRBD1